These 2 T cell receptor beta chains share one sample of origin, sequenced in a study of T-cell reconstitution after alpha-beta-depleted transplantation in children. TCRbeta library construction was performed incorporating unique molecular identifiers. A single record per CDR3 protein comes from TCRdb applying MiXCR to the PCR reads. The sample carries about 280,000 distinct CDR3 sequences, around 10% recorded once. Sequenced here: peripheral blood, sampled 180 days after TCRalphabeta/CD19-depleted stem cell transplant. Receptor source: a male patient aged 2-15 years who had a stem cell transplant for chronic granulomatous disease, so the T cells may come from the graft donor.

In this sample, this clonotype turned up many times. This chain uses TRBV10-2 with TRBJ2-1; the D is unclear. The CDR3 contains 12 residues. The V and J ends lost 2 bases and 4 bases respectively, with 3 bases between them. CDR1 is WSHSY and CDR2 is SAAADI in the germline V gene. CDR3 DNA: TGCGCCAGCAGTGAGGGATACAATGAGCAGTTCTTC. This translates into CASSEGYNEQFF.

This clonotype was picked up many times. The chain combines TRBV18 with TRBJ1-1; D is unclear. The V gene lost 1 base and the J gene lost 1 base, with 13 bases spanning the gap. The CDR3 runs to 16 residues. Germline assignment: CDR1 KGHSH and CDR2 LQKENI. CDR3 sequence reads: CASSPQRPRRNTEAFF. Here the CDR3 DNA reads TGTGCCAGCTCACCACAGCGGCCCAGGAGGAACACTGAAGCTTTCTTT.